Here is one TCR beta chain with its context. Its antigen remains unidentified. The assay was immunoSEQ multiplex PCR, and TCRdb's table has in-frame clones only and misses some. Of tens of thousands of clones listed, about 82% are singletons. Germline V lookup: CDR1 SGHDT, CDR2 YYEEEE. The CDR3 runs 14 residues. With 4 bases removed from V and 5 bases from J, the gap between germline ends came to 15 bases. The data stem from a study of T cells after posttransplantation cyclophosphamide. Study-level points and caveats: Donor CD8+ memory clones often dominated recipient blood repertoires at later times. After PTCy, TRB diversity resembled that of CNI/methotrexate controls.

This receptor was identified in a man aged 25-45 years with a blood cancer, CMV-positive, and with a related stem cell donor. Sequencing was carried out using PBMCs. This chain links TRBV5-6 with TRBJ2-5; D unclear. CDR3 coding DNA: TGTGCCAGCAGCGGGCTGTTCGGCTGGGAGACCCAGTACTTC. Translated: CASSGLFGWETQYF.